The 16 T cell receptor beta chains below come from one sample, sequenced in a study of shared clonotypes between healthy human individuals. Assay used: immunoSEQ multiplex PCR; TCRdb lists only in-frame clones, some missing. This table holds about 490,000 clones, around four fifths found once. Sequencing was performed on PBMCs. These receptors all come from a woman aged 40 to 49 in good health. Some clones in this sample may be carry-over from other donors' samples.

For the CDR3, the DNA is TGTGCAACAGGGGGGGATCTCTCTGGGGCCAACGTCCTGACTTTC. Its translation is CATGGDLSGANVLTF. The chain is built from TRBV30 and TRBJ2-6; D might be TRBD1 (8 bases). This CDR3 spans 15 amino acids. From germline, CDR1 is GTSNPN and CDR2 SVGIG (reference sequence).

This clone was counted a few times. The chain uses TRBV29-1 and TRBJ1-2; maybe TRBD1 (5 bases). The CDR3 loop spans 13 amino acids. The V and J ends lost 6 bases and 2 bases respectively, with 13 bases between them. Looked up from germline, CDR1 is SQVTM and CDR2 is ANQGSEA. As DNA, the CDR3 is TGCAGCGTCCGTCGAGGGGACAACTATGGCTACACCTTC. The encoded protein is CSVRRGDNYGYTF. The full variable domain, completed using reference TRBV29-1 and TRBJ1-2, is SAVISQKPSRDICQRGTSLTIQCQVDSQVTMMFWYRQQPGQSLTLIATANQGSEATYESGFVIDKFPISRPNLTFSTLTVSNMSPEDSSIYLCSVRRGDNYGYTFGSGTRLTVV.

The chain is built from TRBV11-2 and TRBJ2-2; D unresolved. V lost 2 bases, J lost 6 bases, and 13 bases lay in between. This CDR3 is built from 15 residues. CDR1 is SGHAT, CDR2 FQNNGV, per germline. The CDR3 sequence: CASSLSLVMPGELFF. Written as DNA, the CDR3 is TGTGCCAGCAGCTTAAGCCTAGTGATGCCCGGGGAGCTGTTTTTT.

This clone came up a few times. V and J are TRBV5-8 and TRBJ1-4; no definite D call. Germline-derived CDR1 and CDR2 are SGHTS and YDEGEE. The CDR3 consists of 16 residues. Trimming stripped 0 bases from V and 5 bases from J, with 14 bases between. The CDR3 nucleotides read TGTGCCAGCAGCTTGGGGGCGATGGGCCGGAATGAAAAACTGTTTTTT. Protein product: CASSLGAMGRNEKLFF.

The chain carries TRBV6-4 and TRBJ2-2; unclear D gene. The CDR3 extends over 15 amino acids. Trimming left V 0 bases short and J 6 bases short, with 11 bases between. Germline V gene lookup returns CDR1 MRHNA and CDR2 SNTAGT. CDR3 loop: CASSDSFGQAGELFF. CDR3 bases: TGTGCCAGCAGTGACTCGTTTGGCCAGGCCGGGGAGCTGTTTTTT.

This clone was detected only a few times. V usage is TRBV2 and J usage is TRBJ2-2; 7 bases align to TRBD2. The length of the CDR3 is 16 residues. V was clipped by 4 bases and J by 3 bases; unmatched bases: 8. Germline V gene lookup returns CDR1 SNHLY and CDR2 FYNNEI. The CDR3 sequence: CASSGWGRGDTGELFF. CDR3 sequence (DNA): TGTGCCAGCAGTGGCTGGGGGAGGGGAGACACCGGGGAGCTGTTTTTT.

The genes are TRBV5-1 and TRBJ1-2; 7 bases map to TRBD1. CDR1 SGHRS and CDR2 YFSETQ come from the germline V gene. After removal of 9 bases from V and 5 bases from J, the junction contained 7 bases not matched to a gene. This CDR3 is 12 amino acids long. The CDR3 bases are TGCGCCACCGGGGACAGTTCTTATGGCTACACCTTC. As protein: CATGDSSYGYTF.

This chain connects TRBV20-1 to TRBJ2-7, with D possibly matching TRBD2 (6 bases). The CDR3 spans 10 residues. The V and J ends lost 5 bases and 12 bases respectively, with 14 bases between them. Germline CDR1 reads DFQATT; CDR2 reads SNEGSKA (reference sequence). CDR3 residues: CSAGPGLPYF. CDR3 coding DNA: TGCAGTGCTGGCCCGGGACTCCCGTACTTC.

This clone showed up just once. The chain is built from TRBV19 and TRBJ2-7; TRBD1 aligns across 9 bases. The ends lost 5 bases at V and 3 bases at J; junction bases unmatched: 5. CDR3 length equals 14 residues. The germline gives CDR1 LNHDA, CDR2 SQIVND (reference sequence). In DNA form, the CDR3 reads TGTGCCAGTAGTCTTCGACAGGGGGACTACGAGCAGTACTTC. The encoded protein is CASSLRQGDYEQYF.

This chain connects TRBV19 to TRBJ2-7, with TRBD1 matching over 7 bases. CDR3 length: 16 residues. Per the germline V gene, CDR1 is LNHDA and CDR2 is SQIVND (reference sequence). J gave up 6 bases and V 4 bases, and 15 bases lay outside the gene matches. CDR3 bases: TGTGCCAGTAGTAATCTAGCCGAGTCCCCAGGGGGCGAGCAGTACTTC. This sequence encodes CASSNLAESPGGEQYF.

The chain joins TRBV5-1 to TRBJ1-2; possibly TRBD1 for D (6 bases). The V and J ends lost 2 bases and 8 bases respectively, with 19 bases between them. The CDR3 is made up of 15 amino acids. Per germline, CDR1 SGHRS and CDR2 YFSETQ. The CDR3: CASSLLDSRLRGYTF. CDR3 bases: TGCGCCAGCAGCTTACTGGACAGCCGTCTAAGAGGCTACACCTTC.

This clone has a handful of counts. The genes are TRBV2 and TRBJ1-2; 7 bases fit TRBD1. Germline CDR1 is SNHLY and CDR2 is FYNNEI. The CDR3 covers 13 residues. Losses at the gene ends were 3 bases for V and 7 bases for J; bases not matched to a gene: 5. The CDR3 region has the DNA TGTGCCAGCAGTGACAGGGGGGTCGGTGGCTACACCTTC. Translating it yields CASSDRGVGGYTF.

Written as DNA, the CDR3 is TGTGCCAGCAGAAAGGGACAGTTAAATCAGCCCCAGCATTTT. This gives the protein CASRKGQLNQPQHF. The chain is built from TRBV2 and TRBJ1-5, with 7 nucleotides matching TRBD1. V dropped 6 bases and J dropped 4; count of bases not matched to a gene: 6. The germline V gene has CDR1 SNHLY and CDR2 FYNNEI. This CDR3 comprises 14 residues.

This clone was seen a handful of times. Other DNA sequences in this sample translate to the same CDR3. The rearrangement uses TRBV14 and TRBJ2-5; D is undetermined. The germline V gene has CDR1 SGHDN and CDR2 FVKESK. V was clipped by 3 bases and J by 7 bases, with 12 bases between them. The CDR3 consists of 13 residues. Here the CDR3 DNA reads TGTGCCAGCAGCCATGGTGCAAGAGGGACCCAGTACTTC. This gives the protein CASSHGARGTQYF. Complete variable domain (other parts from reference TRBV14 and TRBJ2-5): EAGVTQFPSHSVIEKGQTVTLRCDPISGHDNLYWYRRVMGKEIKFLLHFVKESKQDESGMPNNRFLAERTGGTYSTLKVQPAELEDSGVYFCASSHGARGTQYFGPGTRLLVL.

This chain joins TRBV7-3 and TRBJ1-1; 10 nucleotides align to TRBD1. The CDR3 loop spans 15 amino acids. Germline values: CDR1 SGHTA, CDR2 FQGTGA. V dropped 6 bases and J dropped 5; count of bases not matched to a gene: 9. This CDR3 reads CASSFAGQGNTEAFF. DNA of the CDR3: TGTGCCAGCAGTTTCGCGGGACAGGGGAATACTGAAGCTTTCTTT.

The V and J genes are TRBV7-3 and TRBJ2-7; D uncertain. CDR1 SGHTA and CDR2 FQGTGA come from the germline V gene. The CDR3 extends over 13 amino acids. V lost 4 bases to trimming and J lost 0 bases, with 7 bases between them. The CDR3 protein is CASSSPGSYEQYF. Here the CDR3 DNA reads TGTGCCAGCAGCTCCCCCGGCTCCTACGAGCAGTACTTC.